This TCR beta chain was captured in a study of blood T cell repertoires in COVID-19 (dated by TCRdb to the early 2020s). Background for the entire study: Samples from collaborators originated in the United States, Italy and Spain and spanned both the acute and convalescent phases of COVID-19. The material from the prospective study consisted of cDNA or gDNA derived from T cells, B-cell-depleted T cells, or PBMCs. Deeply sampled blood TCRbeta repertoires from subjects exposed to, actively infected with, or recovered from COVID-19 were included in the dataset. The repertoires were released in a freely available public database intended as a resource for research on the immune response to SARS-CoV-2. The samples were drawn from the first 160 participants of the ongoing ImmuneRACE study and from over 950 subjects provided by 6 global collaborators. A de-identified subject ID, COVID-19 status, age in years and sex were almost always included in the sample metadata. Where available, HLA class I and class II types were obtained from metadata supplied by the sample provider rather than from assay-based typing.

What the research found in general, with its limitations: The quantity of clinical and demographic metadata differed by source and by participant and was supplied without curation.

A remark on this clone: No cognate antigen has been identified for it. A read error may produce the germline difference seen at one junction end.

Sequences MDHEN (CDR1) and SYDVKM (CDR2) are obtained from the germline V gene. From its cysteine to its phenylalanine, the CDR3 spans 13 amino acids. Only the CDR3 region is kept as DNA, spanning 39 bases read in frame from base 1. In the prospective study, participants were about 18 to 95 years old, resided in 25 or so geographic areas of the United States, and were enrolled through a virtual design. Cohort assignment in the prospective study relied on participant-reported clinical history from a screening survey and a study questionnaire. Recovered participants in ImmuneRACE Cohort 3 were defined by two consecutive negative NP/OP PCR tests, clearance by a healthcare professional, or resolution of symptoms. In the prospective study, mobile phlebotomists collected whole blood, serum and a nasopharyngeal or oropharyngeal swab from each participant. Participants in the prospective study had the option to provide additional blood draws and questionnaires over a 2-month period. Blood samples from the prospective study were shipped frozen or at room temperature prior to DNA extraction.

TCRbeta CDR3 regions were amplified from genomic DNA using the immunoSEQ Assay, a bias-controlled multiplex PCR. The study's processing was this. The number of nucleated cells in each sample was estimated from the amplification of reference gene primers within the assay. To quantify the absolute abundance of each unique TCRbeta CDR3 rearrangement, sequence reads were collapsed and filtered. Productive Simpson clonality was computed per sample as the square root of Simpson's diversity index over productive rearrangements. The clones in this table, taken by TCRdb from immuneACCESS, are in-frame only. Not every clone is retained; where verified, under half of the shortfall comes from an unresolved V gene, and the cause of the rest is unknown. For V, J and clone size, that table is used; D and trimming come from the DNA. This sample gives more than 450,000 clones in total; roughly 90% of them show up just once. The top ten clones comprise 0.7% of the sample.

The sample taken for sequencing was PBMCs or T cells enriched from blood (not recorded which). The sequence joins TRBV28 to TRBJ1-2, and possibly TRBD1, on 6 matching bases. The source is a woman aged 18-29 years who had recovered from COVID-19. The sequenced DNA: TGTGCCAGCAGGTTATCGACAGGAGAGGGCTACACCTTC. The translation is CASRLSTGEGYTF.